Following are 32 T cell receptor beta chains from one sample sequenced in a study of cytomegalovirus exposure and HLA in healthy donors. The PCR contained 60 Vbeta and 13 Jbeta primers. Sequencing used immunoSEQ multiplex PCR; TCRdb keeps in-frame clones, though not all of them. The listing records about 60,000 clones. The sequenced sample was PBMCs. These receptors all stem from a boy aged 5-17 years in good health and CMV-seronegative.

The chain recombines TRBV19 with TRBJ1-3; no clear D. This CDR3 contains 17 residues. Germline V gene sequence: CDR1 LNHDA, CDR2 SQIVND (reference sequence). V was cut by 1 base and J by 2 bases, with 15 bases left in between. CDR3 loop: CASSIVVGDAAGNTIYF. CDR3 in DNA: TGTGCCAGTAGTATAGTGGTTGGCGACGCGGCTGGAAACACCATATATTTT.

This chain joins TRBV4-1 and TRBJ1-1; D possibly corresponds to TRBD1 (5 bases). There are 13 residues in the CDR3. Germline V gene lookup returns CDR1 MGHRA and CDR2 YSYEKL. V lost 3 bases to trimming and J lost 2 bases, with 7 bases between them. CDR3: CASSHGGNTEAFF. CDR3 nucleotides: TGCGCCAGCAGCCACGGGGGAAACACTGAAGCTTTCTTT.

The rearrangement uses TRBV25-1 and TRBJ2-7; tentative D call: TRBD2 (6 bases). CDR1 and CDR2 from the germline V gene are MGHDK and SYGVNS. The CDR3 runs to 16 residues. The V end was cut by 5 bases, the J end by 1 base, with 18 bases between. CDR3 residues: CASSSYHGGKSYEQYF. The CDR3 DNA follows: TGTGCCAGCAGTTCCTACCATGGCGGGAAATCCTACGAGCAGTACTTC.

V and J are TRBV10-3 and TRBJ2-7; 10 positions match TRBD1. V lost 3 bases to trimming and J lost 2 bases; unmatched junction nucleotides: 4. CDR3 length: 15 amino acids. Germline V gene lookup returns CDR1 ENHRY and CDR2 SYGVKD. The CDR3, as DNA: TGTGCCATCAGTGATTCCGGGACAGGGGCCTACGAGCAGTACTTC. Amino acids: CAISDSGTGAYEQYF.

V usage is TRBV11-2 and J usage is TRBJ2-4, with 7 nucleotides matching TRBD1. V shed 2 bases, J shed 5 bases, and the junction held 0 bases outside the gene matches. This CDR3 has 13 residues. The germline V gene has CDR1 SGHAT and CDR2 FQNNGV. CDR3 sequence reads: CASSLTGENIQYF. CDR3 DNA: TGTGCCAGCAGCTTAACAGGGGAAAACATTCAGTACTTC.

The chain couples TRBV7-9 to TRBJ2-7; TRBD1 matches at 7 bases. Germline trimming cut 1 base from V and 5 bases from J; bases unmatched to any gene: 5. Germline CDR1 and CDR2: SEHNR and FQNEAQ (reference sequence). This CDR3 is built from 14 residues. CDR3 sequence reads: CASSLVQGLHEQYF. CDR3 coding DNA: TGTGCCAGCAGCTTAGTACAGGGGCTACACGAGCAGTACTTC.

This chain uses TRBV5-1 with TRBJ2-3, with D possibly TRBD1 on 6 matching bases. V was clipped by 1 base and J by 4 bases, with 13 bases between them. The CDR3 is made up of 15 amino acids. The germline CDR1 and CDR2 sequences are SGHRS and YFSETQ. The CDR3 DNA reads as TGCGCCAGCAGCTTGAATACTCAGGGGTCAGATACGCAGTATTTT. As protein: CASSLNTQGSDTQYF.

The chain couples TRBV28 to TRBJ1-2; 11 positions match TRBD1. The germline gives CDR1 MDHEN, CDR2 SYDVKM. The V segment lost 5 bases and the J segment 6 bases; nucleotides outside the gene matches: 5. The length of the CDR3 is 14 residues. The CDR3, as DNA: TGTGCCAGCAGTCCCTGGGGACAGGGGGATGGCTACACCTTC. It encodes CASSPWGQGDGYTF.

This chain uses TRBV7-3 with TRBJ2-1; a weak D match, TRBD2 (7 bases). The CDR3 covers 15 residues. Germline V gene data show CDR1 as SGHTA and CDR2 as FQGTGA. Trimming shortened V by 3 bases and J by 8 bases, and 17 bases separated the two germline ends. This CDR3 reads CASSLTGRGFDEQFF. CDR3 coding DNA: TGTGCCAGCAGCTTGACTGGGAGGGGGTTCGATGAGCAGTTCTTC.

The rearrangement uses TRBV30 and TRBJ1-1; TRBD1 aligns across 7 bases. V lost 5 bases to trimming and J lost 1 base; unmatched junction nucleotides: 1. From germline, CDR1 is GTSNPN and CDR2 SVGIG (reference sequence). This CDR3 contains 12 residues. CDR3: CAWDRANTEAFF. The CDR3 region has the DNA TGTGCCTGGGACAGGGCGAACACTGAAGCTTTCTTT.

The chain has TRBV20-1 and TRBJ1-2; D gene unclear. CDR3 length equals 10 residues. Germline loops: CDR1 DFQATT, CDR2 SNEGSKA (reference sequence). V shed 1 base and J shed 6 bases, with 3 bases lying between them. In DNA, the CDR3 is TGCAGTGCTAGAGCGGATGGCTACACCTTC. Translating it yields CSARADGYTF.

The chain uses TRBV6-5 and TRBJ1-5; maybe TRBD1 (5 bases). Per the germline V gene, CDR1 is MNHEY and CDR2 is SVGAGI. This CDR3 spans 13 amino acids. Deletions cut 8 bases from V and 4 bases from J, with 12 bases between. The CDR3 sequence is CASRMGQNQPQHF. The CDR3 region has the DNA TGTGCCAGCCGGATGGGGCAAAATCAGCCCCAGCATTTT.

The chain is built from TRBV29-1 and TRBJ2-7; TRBD1 matches at 8 bases. With 6 bases clipped from V and 6 bases from J, the junction kept 13 bases outside the gene matches. CDR1 SQVTM and CDR2 ANQGSEA come from the germline V gene. The CDR3 loop spans 14 amino acids. Here the CDR3 reads CSVSTRTGTSEQYF. CDR3 sequence (DNA): TGCAGCGTCTCAACCAGGACAGGGACGTCCGAGCAGTACTTC.

The J gene is TRBJ1-4, the V gene TRBV2; D might be TRBD1 (6 bases). There are 16 residues in the CDR3. Germline-derived CDR1 and CDR2 are SNHLY and FYNNEI. The V gene lost 6 bases and the J gene lost 3 bases, with 17 bases spanning the gap. CDR3 sequence (DNA): TGTGCCAGCAGACAAAGGGGGGGCAAGGCTAATGAAAAACTGTTTTTT. Amino acids: CASRQRGGKANEKLFF.

As for this clone: In the same sample, other DNA sequences code for this CDR3. The chain is built from TRBV25-1 and TRBJ2-3; 8 bases align to TRBD2. This CDR3 contains 18 residues. Germline V lookup: CDR1 MGHDK, CDR2 SYGVNS. The junction had 13 bases not matched to a gene; V was cut back by 3 bases and J by 2 bases. In DNA, the CDR3 is TGTGCCAGCAGTGATCTACTAGCGGCAGGAAGCCTCACAGATACGCAGTATTTT. It is translated as CASSDLLAAGSLTDTQYF.

The rearrangement uses TRBV10-3 and TRBJ1-5; D might be TRBD1 (5 bases). The CDR3 runs to 14 residues. Germline CDR1 reads ENHRY; CDR2 reads SYGVKD. The ends were cut back, 11 bases at V and 7 bases at J, with 21 bases in the middle. This chain's CDR3 is CASSSGNLGQPQHF. The CDR3 nucleotides are TGTGCCTCCAGCTCAGGGAATTTGGGGCAGCCCCAGCATTTT.

The chain combines TRBV6-5 with TRBJ2-7; D might be TRBD1 (6 bases). The CDR3 extends over 14 amino acids. V was clipped by 10 bases and J by 2 bases, with 18 bases between them. Germline CDR1 reads MNHEY; CDR2 reads SVGAGI. CDR3 loop: CATWLSKGAYEQYF. CDR3 DNA sequence: TGTGCCACCTGGCTATCGAAGGGGGCCTACGAGCAGTACTTC.

The J gene is TRBJ2-1, the V gene TRBV19, with TRBD2 matching over 10 bases. The CDR3 runs to 13 residues. The germline V gene encodes CDR1 LNHDA and CDR2 SQIVND (reference sequence). V shed 10 bases, J shed 6 bases, and the junction held 6 bases outside the gene matches. The CDR3 coding sequence is TGTGCCATCGCCGGGACTAGCGTCAATGAGCAGTTCTTC. This sequence encodes CAIAGTSVNEQFF.

This sequence joins TRBV18 and TRBJ2-3; no firm D call. V was clipped by 5 bases and J by 5 bases, with 14 bases between them. In germline, CDR1 is KGHSH, CDR2 LQKENI. This CDR3 has 14 amino acids. The CDR3 bases are TGTGCCAGCTCAATCGACACCGTTAGAGATACGCAGTATTTT. Translation: CASSIDTVRDTQYF.

The chain is built from TRBV5-4 and TRBJ2-1, with TRBD1 matching over 11 bases. J lost 7 bases, V lost 1 base, and 7 bases had no gene match. The CDR3 has 16 residues. Germline CDR1 SGHNT, CDR2 YYREEE (reference sequence). The CDR3 DNA is TGTGCCAGCAGCTTGCCTACCGGGACAGGGGGTAATGAGCAGTTCTTC. This translates into CASSLPTGTGGNEQFF.

The V gene is TRBV6-5, the J gene TRBJ1-2; TRBD1 aligns across 8 bases. Trimming removed 6 bases from V and 5 bases from J; junction bases left unmatched: 8. Germline-derived CDR1 and CDR2 are MNHEY and SVGAGI. The CDR3 runs 14 residues. DNA for the CDR3: TGTGCCAGCAGGGACCCGACAGGGGATTATGGCTACACCTTC. This gives the protein CASRDPTGDYGYTF.

V gene TRBV30 combines with J gene TRBJ1-1, with 7 positions matching TRBD1. Germline loops: CDR1 GTSNPN, CDR2 SVGIG (reference sequence). The J segment lost 11 bases and the V segment lost 2 bases, leaving 8 bases of the junction unmatched. The CDR3 covers 12 residues. The CDR3 DNA reads as TGTGCCTGGAGTCCTTCGACAGGGCGGGCTTTCTTT. Its translation is CAWSPSTGRAFF. The full variable domain, with the rest looked up from reference TRBV30 and TRBJ1-1, is SQTIHQWPATLVQPVGSPLSLECTVEGTSNPNLYWYRQAAGRGLQLLFYSVGIGQISSEVPQNLSASRPQDRQFILSSKKLLLSDSGFYLCAWSPSTGRAFFGQGTRLTVV.

The chain combines TRBV30 with TRBJ1-2; D is uncertain. The germline gives CDR1 GTSNPN, CDR2 SVGIG (reference sequence). This CDR3 is built from 11 residues. V lost 4 bases, J lost 5 bases, and 8 bases lay in between. The CDR3 sequence: CAWTTGYGYTF. Here the CDR3 DNA reads TGTGCCTGGACAACGGGATATGGCTACACCTTC.

The chain joins TRBV2 to TRBJ2-3; D may be TRBD1 (6 bases). The CDR3 is 14 residues long. Germline assignment: CDR1 SNHLY and CDR2 FYNNEI. Between the trimmed V and J ends, which lost 9 bases and 2 bases, there was a span of 15 bases. Here the CDR3 reads CASIRDTYTDTQYF. CDR3 in DNA: TGTGCCAGTATTCGGGACACTTACACAGATACGCAGTATTTT.

The J gene is TRBJ1-5, the V gene TRBV6-6; no reliable D call. The CDR3 covers 13 residues. Between the trimmed V and J ends, which lost 7 bases and 2 bases, there was a span of 9 bases. Per the germline V gene, CDR1 is MNHNY and CDR2 is SVGAGI (reference sequence). The CDR3 here is CASTPRGNQPQHF. The CDR3 DNA reads as TGTGCCAGCACCCCGAGGGGCAATCAGCCCCAGCATTTT.

This rearrangement joins TRBV25-1 to TRBJ2-7, with TRBD1 as a possible D gene (6 bases). The CDR3 has 15 amino acids. The V end was cut by 2 bases, the J end by 2 bases, with 13 bases between. The V gene's germline CDR1 is MGHDK and CDR2 SYGVNS. This CDR3 reads CASSEPRGSTYEQYF. The DNA of the CDR3 is TGTGCCAGCAGTGAACCCAGGGGATCGACCTACGAGCAGTACTTC.

CDR3 sequence reads: CASSEWGELTDTQYF. The CDR3 region has the DNA TGTGCCAGCAGTGAGTGGGGGGAGCTGACAGATACGCAGTATTTT. J is TRBJ2-3 and V is TRBV6-4; perhaps TRBD2 as D (6 bases). The V end lost 3 bases, the J end lost 3 bases, and 13 bases lay between the germline ends. CDR1 MRHNA and CDR2 SNTAGT come from the germline V gene. This CDR3 contains 15 residues.

This chain joins TRBV5-1 and TRBJ2-5, with D hard to call. V was shortened by 6 bases and J by 5 bases, with 17 bases between the two germline ends. Germline-derived CDR1 and CDR2 are SGHRS and YFSETQ. The CDR3 extends over 14 amino acids. CDR3 nucleotide sequence: TGCGCCAGCAACCTGGCCTCAATGAAGGAGACCCAGTACTTC. It translates to CASNLASMKETQYF.

About this clone itself: The same CDR3 is also encoded by other DNA sequences in this sample. The gene calls are TRBV5-1 and TRBJ1-4, with 8 bases that match TRBD1. The germline CDR1 and CDR2 sequences are SGHRS and YFSETQ. With 2 bases clipped from V and 8 bases from J, the junction kept 5 bases outside the gene matches. The CDR3 spans 14 residues. The CDR3 nucleotides are TGCGCCAGCAGCTTAGGACAGGGCGGGGAAAAACTGTTTTTT. Amino acids: CASSLGQGGEKLFF.

The chain carries TRBV2 and TRBJ1-5, with D unresolved. With 3 bases removed from V and 4 bases from J, the gap between germline ends came to 10 bases. Germline CDR1 and CDR2: SNHLY and FYNNEI. The CDR3 totals 14 residues. The CDR3 bases are TGTGCCAGCAGTGACACGGGGTCGAATCAGCCCCAGCATTTT. Its translation is CASSDTGSNQPQHF.

As DNA, the CDR3 is TGTGCCAGCAGTGAAAGGGCCGGGACAACCGTTAACTATGGCTACACCTTC. It yields the protein CASSERAGTTVNYGYTF. The V and J genes are TRBV2 and TRBJ1-2; tentatively, D is TRBD1 (6 bases). Trimming took off 2 bases at V and 1 base at J, with 17 bases between the two ends. The germline V gene has CDR1 SNHLY and CDR2 FYNNEI. This CDR3 has 17 residues. Filled out from reference TRBV2 and TRBJ1-2, the complete variable domain reads EPEVTQTPSHQVTQMGQEVILRCVPISNHLYFYWYRQILGQKVEFLVSFYNNEISEKSEIFDDQFSVERPDGSNFTLKIRSTKLEDSAMYFCASSERAGTTVNYGYTFGSGTRLTVV.

This sequence joins TRBV11-2 and TRBJ1-2; D perhaps matches TRBD1 (5 bases). This CDR3 region has 17 residues. Trimming took off 1 base at V and 6 bases at J, with 21 bases between the two ends. Germline V gene lookup returns CDR1 SGHAT and CDR2 FQNNGV. In DNA form, the CDR3 reads TGTGCCAGCAGCTTAGGTCTAGTACGGTCGGGGGTGGATGGCTACACCTTC. This encodes CASSLGLVRSGVDGYTF. Supplemented by reference TRBV11-2 and TRBJ1-2, the full variable domain reads EAGVAQSPRYKIIEKRQSVAFWCNPISGHATLYWYQQILGQGPKLLIQFQNNGVVDDSQLPKDRFSAERLKGVDSTLKIQPAKLEDSAVYLCASSLGLVRSGVDGYTFGSGTRLTVV.